These 22 T cell receptor beta chains were sequenced from one sample in a study of CD8+CD57+ T cells in acquired aplastic anemia. Patients picked for sequencing had shown CD8+CD57+ cell expansion detected by flow cytometry. Researchers used genomic DNA as the template to profile TCR beta VDJ and CDR3. MiXCR, run by TCRdb on the reads, gives a single entry per CDR3 protein. The sample contains around 430,000 distinct CDR3 sequences, less than 35% of which appear only once. The specimen sequenced was sorted CD4+, CD8+, or CD8+CD57+ T cells (not recorded which) from PBMCs. These receptors originate from a human donor with aplastic anemia.

This clonotype was seen repeatedly, ten times or more. The V call is TRBV6-1, the J call TRBJ2-7; D is possibly TRBD2 (6 bases). The CDR3 has 14 amino acids. The V end lost 6 bases, the J end lost 2 bases, and 14 bases lay between the germline ends. The germline V gene encodes CDR1 MNHNS and CDR2 SASEGT. In DNA, the CDR3 is TGTGCCAGCAGGGAGGGGCAGGGCGCCTACGAGCAGTACTTC. Amino acids: CASREGQGAYEQYF.

This clonotype was seen only a few times. The V call is TRBV7-2, the J call TRBJ1-6; a possible D gene is TRBD1 (5 bases). V was pared by 8 bases and J by 10 bases, with 15 bases between. The CDR3 runs 13 residues. Germline V CDR1 and CDR2: SGHTA, FQGNSA. The CDR3 loop is CASAEGTGSPLHF. CDR3 nucleotides: TGTGCCAGCGCCGAAGGGACGGGCTCACCCCTCCACTTT.

V is TRBV25-1 and J is TRBJ2-5; a weak D match, TRBD2 (6 bases). The CDR3 totals 13 residues. The germline gives CDR1 MGHDK, CDR2 SYGVNS. Trimming took off 5 bases at V and 4 bases at J, with 11 bases between the two ends. The CDR3 sequence: CASSSPGVETQYF. The CDR3, as DNA: TGTGCCAGCAGTTCGCCGGGGGTAGAGACCCAGTACTTC. Supplemented by reference TRBV25-1 and TRBJ2-5, the full variable domain reads EADIYQTPRYLVIGTGKKITLECSQTMGHDKMYWYQQDPGMELHLIHYSYGVNSTEKGDLSSESTVSRIRTEHFPLTLESARPSHTSQYLCASSSPGVETQYFGPGTRLLVL.

The chain joins TRBV20-1 to TRBJ2-5; TRBD1 agrees at 7 bases. Germline V CDR1 and CDR2: DFQATT, SNEGSKA (reference sequence). The CDR3 has 14 residues. The trim removed 0 bases at V and 3 bases at J, leaving 4 bases unmatched. CDR3 DNA sequence: TGCAGTGCTAGAGATTTAGGGGGCGAAGAGACCCAGTACTTC. Its protein product is CSARDLGGEETQYF.

The rearrangement uses TRBV5-1 and TRBJ2-3; D is unresolved. Germline V lookup: CDR1 SGHRS, CDR2 YFSETQ. V lost 4 bases and J lost 2, with 11 bases in between. The CDR3 length is 14 residues. CDR3 in amino acids: CASSPDGPTDTQYF. Here the CDR3 DNA reads TGCGCCAGCAGCCCAGACGGACCCACAGATACGCAGTATTTT. Drawing the rest from reference TRBV5-1 and TRBJ2-3, the complete variable domain is KAGVTQTPRYLIKTRGQQVTLSCSPISGHRSVSWYQQTPGQGLQFLFEYFSETQRNKGNFPGRFSGRQFSNSRSEMNVSTLELGDSALYLCASSPDGPTDTQYFGPGTRLTVL.

The table lists this clonotype with a few counts. V is TRBV12-3 or TRBV12-4 and J is TRBJ1-2; D not certain. With 2 bases removed from V and 0 bases from J, the gap between germline ends came to 4 bases. This CDR3 spans 13 amino acids. Here the CDR3 reads CASSLLANYGYTF. The CDR3 DNA sequence: TGTGCCAGCAGTTTATTAGCTAACTATGGCTACACCTTC.

Regarding this clonotype: Just one base apart from a much larger clone, this may be a read error. The rearrangement joins TRBV24-1 to TRBJ2-2; TRBD1 aligns across 7 bases. After removal of 5 bases from V and 3 bases from J, the junction contained 8 bases not matched to a gene. Germline V gene lookup returns CDR1 KGHDR and CDR2 SFDVKD. The CDR3 extends over 16 amino acids. CDR3 region: CATSGGVGGYTGELFF. CDR3 DNA: TGTGCCACCAGTGGTGGGGTAGGGGGCTACACCGGGGAGCTGTTTTTT.

At least ten counts were recorded for this clonotype. V usage is TRBV20-1 and J usage is TRBJ2-3, with D hard to call. Germline V lookup: CDR1 DFQATT, CDR2 SNEGSKA (reference sequence). CDR3 length equals 13 residues. V lost 3 bases and J lost 1, with 8 bases in between. CDR3: CSARKTGTDTQYF. CDR3 DNA sequence: TGCAGTGCTAGGAAGACTGGCACAGATACGCAGTATTTT.

Regarding this clonotype: The junction departs from germline at one end; a sequencing error may be responsible. The V and J genes are TRBV13 and TRBJ2-3; TRBD2 matches at 9 bases. This CDR3 has 15 amino acids. Looked up from germline, CDR1 is PRHDT and CDR2 is FYEKMQ (reference sequence). CDR3 region: CASSLGGGVTDTQYF. The CDR3 DNA is TGCGCCAGCAGCTTGGGCGGGGGGGTCACAGATACGCAGTATTTT. Variable domain in full (rest from reference TRBV13 and TRBJ2-3): AAGVIQSPRHLIKEKRETATLKCYPIPRHDTVYWYQQGPGQDPQFLISFYEKMQSDKGSIPDRFSAQQFSDYHSELNMSSLELGDSALYFCASSLGGGVTDTQYFGPGTRLTVL.

This clonotype has only a few counts. V and J are TRBV12-3 or TRBV12-4 and TRBJ2-3; TRBD1 is a possible D gene (6 bases). V lost 6 bases, J lost 5 bases, and 12 bases lay in between. The CDR3 is 13 amino acids. This CDR3 is CASSRTGIDTQYF. Written as DNA, the CDR3 is TGTGCCAGCAGCCGAACAGGGATAGATACGCAGTATTTT.

This clonotype was seen more than once but under ten times. V is TRBV4-3 and J is TRBJ2-3, with 13 bases that match TRBD2. CDR3 length: 15 amino acids. The germline gives CDR1 LGHNA, CDR2 YSLEER. The ends lost 1 base at V and 5 bases at J; junction bases unmatched: 0. CDR3 loop: CASSQGTSGRDTQYF. The DNA of the CDR3 is TGCGCCAGCAGCCAAGGGACTAGCGGGAGAGATACGCAGTATTTT.

This clonotype was counted between two and nine times. The gene calls are TRBV18 and TRBJ1-3; the D gene is possibly TRBD1 (5 bases). This CDR3 spans 13 amino acids. The V gene lost 10 bases and the J gene lost 3 bases, with 13 bases spanning the gap. Germline CDR1 is KGHSH and CDR2 is LQKENI. CDR3: CATCREVGNTIYF. As DNA, the CDR3 is TGTGCCACCTGCAGGGAAGTTGGAAACACCATATATTTT.

This clonotype showed up many times. The chain is built from TRBV29-1 and TRBJ2-1, with no clear D. The CDR3 sequence is 14 residues long. V was pared by 6 bases and J by 0 bases, with 12 bases between. The germline CDR1 and CDR2 sequences are SQVTM and ANQGSEA. This CDR3 reads CSVPRFTSYNEQFF. The CDR3 region has the DNA TGCAGCGTGCCTAGGTTTACCTCCTACAATGAGCAGTTCTTC.

About this clonotype: Given a much more abundant clone one base away, this may be a read error. The rearrangement joins TRBV7-2 to TRBJ1-5; no firm D call. Germline-derived CDR1 and CDR2 are SGHTA and FQGNSA. The V end was cut by 6 bases, the J end by 3 bases, with 9 bases between. CDR3 size: 13 residues. Here the CDR3 DNA reads TGTGCCAGCAGTTCGGCAGACAATCAGCCCCAGCATTTT. It codes for CASSSADNQPQHF.

The chain has TRBV10-2 and TRBJ2-5, with TRBD1 as a possible D gene (5 bases). Trimming removed 7 bases from V and 4 bases from J, with 10 bases in between. The CDR3 totals 12 residues. Germline CDR1 is WSHSY and CDR2 is SAAADI. CDR3 residues: CASNGRGETQYF. CDR3 in DNA: TGCGCCAGCAATGGAAGGGGAGAGACCCAGTACTTC.

The rearrangement links TRBV2 to TRBJ1-1; D perhaps matches TRBD1 (6 bases). This CDR3 is 14 amino acids long. The germline CDR1 and CDR2 sequences are SNHLY and FYNNEI. V was trimmed by 4 bases and J by 2 bases, leaving 11 bases between them. The CDR3 DNA follows: TGTGCCAGCAGTGCGGACAGTAAAAACACTGAAGCTTTCTTT. Translating it yields CASSADSKNTEAFF.

This clonotype was detected ten times or more. The V call is TRBV9, the J call TRBJ1-6, with D hard to call. With 0 bases removed from V and 8 bases from J, the gap between germline ends came to 6 bases. CDR1 SGDLS and CDR2 YYNGEE come from the germline V gene. The CDR3 contains 13 residues. The CDR3 bases are TGTGCCAGCAGCGTAGGAGAGGATTCACCCCTCCACTTT. Translation: CASSVGEDSPLHF.

This clonotype has a handful of counts. One base away lies a much larger clone, so this may be a sequencing read error. The chain combines TRBV19 with TRBJ2-7; D is perhaps TRBD2 (7 bases). The CDR3 totals 15 residues. The V gene's germline CDR1 is LNHDA and CDR2 SQIVND (reference sequence). CDR3 in DNA: TGTGCCAGTAGTATAGAAGCGGGGACAACGTACGAGCTGTACTTC. Amino acid sequence: CASSIEAGTTYELYF.

This clonotype turned up a few times. This sequence may be a read error, since a much larger clone differs from it by one base. This rearrangement joins TRBV15 to TRBJ2-7; D unclear. Germline V gene data show CDR1 as LNHNV and CDR2 as YYDKDF (reference sequence). This CDR3 has 13 amino acids. In DNA form, the CDR3 reads TGTGCCACCAGCCACAGCGTTCTCTACGAGCCGTACTTC. Encoded protein: CATSHSVLYEPYF.

The chain uses TRBV20-1 and TRBJ2-7; D may be TRBD2 (6 bases). The CDR3 is made up of 14 amino acids. Germline values: CDR1 DFQATT, CDR2 SNEGSKA (reference sequence). Between the trimmed V and J ends, which lost 3 bases and 6 bases, there was a span of 18 bases. The CDR3 is CSAREGTAVVEQYF. In nucleotides, the CDR3 is TGCAGTGCTAGGGAGGGGACTGCGGTCGTCGAGCAGTACTTC.

Many counts were recorded for this clonotype. This chain connects TRBV19 to TRBJ1-5, with D possibly matching TRBD1 (5 bases). Per germline, CDR1 LNHDA and CDR2 SQIVND (reference sequence). The CDR3 loop spans 13 amino acids. With 3 bases removed from V and 7 bases from J, the gap between germline ends came to 10 bases. As DNA, the CDR3 is TGTGCCAGTAGTATTGGTGGACAACAGCCCCAGCATTTT. As protein: CASSIGGQQPQHF.

This clonotype has just one count. The chain employs TRBV25-1 and TRBJ2-1, with TRBD2 matching 12 bases. The V segment lost 8 bases and the J segment 8 bases; nucleotides outside the gene matches: 10. The germline CDR1 and CDR2 sequences are MGHDK and SYGVNS. The CDR3 covers 15 residues. Written as DNA, the CDR3 is TGTGCCAGCGAGAGGACTAGCGGGATTAAGGATGAGCAGTTCTTC. Protein product: CASERTSGIKDEQFF. The full variable domain, its missing parts supplied by reference TRBV25-1 and TRBJ2-1, is EADIYQTPRYLVIGTGKKITLECSQTMGHDKMYWYQQDPGMELHLIHYSYGVNSTEKGDLSSESTVSRIRTEHFPLTLESARPSHTSQYLCASERTSGIKDEQFFGPGTRLTVL.